This TCR beta chain was observed in a study of T cells after yellow fever vaccination. TCRdb independently ran MiXCR on the 5' RACE reads; one entry per CDR3 protein. The data show about 330,000 distinct CDR3 sequences, with 4.1% seen just once and around 23% held by the top ten. Ten or more counts support this clonotype. Its antigen is not known. CDR1 SGHRS and CDR2 YFSETQ come from the germline V gene. Trimming at V came to 0 bases and at J to 0 bases, leaving 5 bases not matched to a gene. The CDR3 loop spans 16 amino acids. Study-wide results and caveats: Primary-vaccination clones mostly resurfaced post-booster (nearly 97% CD4, approximately 90% CD8). The presence of abundant clonotypes contaminating from the bulk population was possible in FACS-sorted repertoires. The study found a weaker secondary response that peaked faster, day 5 versus 15.

The sample here was PBMCs, taken 5 days after the yellow fever booster vaccination. This rearrangement joins TRBV5-1 to TRBJ2-7; 8 nucleotides agree with TRBD1. This TCR came from a man between 18 and 35 years old who received the YFV17D yellow fever vaccine. Written as DNA, the CDR3 is TGCGCCAGCAGCTTGGTAGCAGGGGGCGTCTCCTACGAGCAGTACTTC. Residues: CASSLVAGGVSYEQYF.